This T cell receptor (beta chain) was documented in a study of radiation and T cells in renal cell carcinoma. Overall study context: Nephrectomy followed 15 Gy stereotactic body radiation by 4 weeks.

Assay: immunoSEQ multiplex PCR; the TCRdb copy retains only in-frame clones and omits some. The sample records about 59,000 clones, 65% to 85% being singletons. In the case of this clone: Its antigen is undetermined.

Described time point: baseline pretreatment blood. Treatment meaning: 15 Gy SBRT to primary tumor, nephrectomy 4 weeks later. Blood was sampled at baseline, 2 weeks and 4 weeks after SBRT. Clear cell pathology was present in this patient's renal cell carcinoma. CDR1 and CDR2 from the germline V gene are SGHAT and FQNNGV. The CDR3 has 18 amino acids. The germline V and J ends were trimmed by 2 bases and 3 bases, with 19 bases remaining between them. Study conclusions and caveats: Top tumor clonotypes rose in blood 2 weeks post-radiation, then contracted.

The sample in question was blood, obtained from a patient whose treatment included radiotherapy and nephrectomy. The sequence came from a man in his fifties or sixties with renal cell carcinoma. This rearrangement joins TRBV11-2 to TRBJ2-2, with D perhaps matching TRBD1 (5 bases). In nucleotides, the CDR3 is TGTGCCAGCAGCTTAAGGGCCACAGGATTCACGTACACCGGGGAGCTGTTTTTT. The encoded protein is CASSLRATGFTYTGELFF. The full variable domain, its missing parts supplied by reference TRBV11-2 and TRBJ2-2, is EAGVAQSPRYKIIEKRQSVAFWCNPISGHATLYWYQQILGQGPKLLIQFQNNGVVDDSQLPKDRFSAERLKGVDSTLKIQPAKLEDSAVYLCASSLRATGFTYTGELFFGEGSRLTVL.